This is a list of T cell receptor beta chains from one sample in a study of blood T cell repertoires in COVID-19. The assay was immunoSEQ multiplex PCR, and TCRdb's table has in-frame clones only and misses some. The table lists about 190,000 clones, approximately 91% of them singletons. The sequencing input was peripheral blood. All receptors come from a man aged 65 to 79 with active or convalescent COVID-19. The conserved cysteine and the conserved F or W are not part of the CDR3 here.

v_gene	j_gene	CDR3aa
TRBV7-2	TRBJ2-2	ASSLAGANTGELF
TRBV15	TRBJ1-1	ATSRVSEYTEAF
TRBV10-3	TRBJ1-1	AISESNPRVGTEAF
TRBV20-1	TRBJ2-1	SASGGRGINEQF
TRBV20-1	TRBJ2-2	SASMPGQGLPGELF
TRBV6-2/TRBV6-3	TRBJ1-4	ASSSDRVSSEKLF
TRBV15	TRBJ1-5	ATSRELLTEQGH
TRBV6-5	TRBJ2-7	ASSYSSGQGMWEQY
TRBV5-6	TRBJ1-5	ASSSQGAQPQH
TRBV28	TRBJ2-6	ASSLIRAVPSGANVLT
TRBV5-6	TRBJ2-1	ASSYGTAYNEQF
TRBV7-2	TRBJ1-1	ASSLIQGGAEAF
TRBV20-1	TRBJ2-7	SASRGQPYEQY
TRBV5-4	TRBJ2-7	ASSLDSGSFYEQY
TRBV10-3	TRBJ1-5	AISESVGRPGEQPQH
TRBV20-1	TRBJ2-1	SAIRVNEQF
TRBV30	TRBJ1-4	AWGQGDEKLF
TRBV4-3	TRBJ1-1	ASSPSALVRTEAF
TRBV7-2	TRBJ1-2	ASSRQTASTLYGYT
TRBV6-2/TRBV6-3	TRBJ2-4	ASSDGGKNIQY
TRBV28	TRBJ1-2	ASSLIQDNYGYT
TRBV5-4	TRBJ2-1	ASSSGTSGGNEQF
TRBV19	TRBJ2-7	ASSKTGYEQY
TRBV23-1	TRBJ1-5	ASTFGGSHRGHQPQH
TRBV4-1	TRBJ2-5	ASSHPPLQLAGGEETQY
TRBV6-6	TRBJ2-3	ASSPGQFHTGDTQY
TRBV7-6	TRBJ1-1	ASSPTGPTEAF
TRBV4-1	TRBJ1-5	ASSKGAPEKH